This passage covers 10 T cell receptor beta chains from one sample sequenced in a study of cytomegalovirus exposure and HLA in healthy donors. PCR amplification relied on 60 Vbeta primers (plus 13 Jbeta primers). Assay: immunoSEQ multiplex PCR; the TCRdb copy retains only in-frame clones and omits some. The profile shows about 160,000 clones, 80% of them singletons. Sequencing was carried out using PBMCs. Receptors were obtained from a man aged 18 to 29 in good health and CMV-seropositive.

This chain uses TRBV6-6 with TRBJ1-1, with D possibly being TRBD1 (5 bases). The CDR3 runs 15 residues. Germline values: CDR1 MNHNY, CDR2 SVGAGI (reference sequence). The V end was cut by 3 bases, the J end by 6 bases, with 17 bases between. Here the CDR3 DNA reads TGTGCCAGCAGTTATCTGCCCGCGTGGGGCCCTGAAGCTTTCTTT. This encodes CASSYLPAWGPEAFF.

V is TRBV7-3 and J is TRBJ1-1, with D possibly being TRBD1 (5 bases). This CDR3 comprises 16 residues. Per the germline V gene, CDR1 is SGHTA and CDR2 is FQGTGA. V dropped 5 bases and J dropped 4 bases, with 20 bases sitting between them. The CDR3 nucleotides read TGTGCCAGCAGCCGGGAGGCCAGCGGGGCGGGCACTGAAGCTTTCTTT. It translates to CASSREASGAGTEAFF.

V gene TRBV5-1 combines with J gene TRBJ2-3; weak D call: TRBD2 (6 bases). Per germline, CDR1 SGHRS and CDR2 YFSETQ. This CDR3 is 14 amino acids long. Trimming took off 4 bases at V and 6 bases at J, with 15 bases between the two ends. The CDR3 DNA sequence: TGCGCCAGCAGCCCCGGAGGGCCGGTGGATACGCAGTATTTT. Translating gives CASSPGGPVDTQYF.

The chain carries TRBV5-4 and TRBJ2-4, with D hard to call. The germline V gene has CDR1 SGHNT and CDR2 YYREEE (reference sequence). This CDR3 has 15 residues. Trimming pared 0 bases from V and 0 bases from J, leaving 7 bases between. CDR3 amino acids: CASSLGALAKNIQYF. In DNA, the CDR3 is TGTGCCAGCAGCTTGGGAGCACTAGCCAAAAACATTCAGTACTTC. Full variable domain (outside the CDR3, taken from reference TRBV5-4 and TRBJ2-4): ETGVTQSPTHLIKTRGQQVTLRCSSQSGHNTVSWYQQALGQGPQFIFQYYREEENGRGNFPPRFSGLQFPNYSSELNVNALELDDSALYLCASSLGALAKNIQYFGAGTRLSVL.

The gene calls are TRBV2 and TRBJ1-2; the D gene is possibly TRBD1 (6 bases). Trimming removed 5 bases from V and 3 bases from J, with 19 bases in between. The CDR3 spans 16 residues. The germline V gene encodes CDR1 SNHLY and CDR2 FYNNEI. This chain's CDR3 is CASSPRQAGTDYGYTF. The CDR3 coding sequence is TGTGCCAGCAGTCCCCGACAGGCGGGTACCGACTATGGCTACACCTTC.

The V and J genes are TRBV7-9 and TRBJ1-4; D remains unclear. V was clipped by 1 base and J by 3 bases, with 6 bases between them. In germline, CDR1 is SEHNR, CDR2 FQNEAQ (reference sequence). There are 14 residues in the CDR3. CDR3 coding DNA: TGTGCCAGCAGCTTAGGAGGGTCTAATGAAAAACTGTTTTTT. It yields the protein CASSLGGSNEKLFF. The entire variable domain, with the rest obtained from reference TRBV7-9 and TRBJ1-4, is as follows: DTGVSQNPRHKITKRGQNVTFRCDPISEHNRLYWYRQTLGQGPEFLTYFQNEAQLEKSRLLSDRFSAERPKGSFSTLEIQRTEQGDSAMYLCASSLGGSNEKLFFGSGTQLSVL.

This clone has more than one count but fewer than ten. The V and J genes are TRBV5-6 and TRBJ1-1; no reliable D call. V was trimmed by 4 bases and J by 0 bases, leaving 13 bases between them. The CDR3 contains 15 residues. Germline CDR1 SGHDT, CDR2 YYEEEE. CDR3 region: CASSPSLSMNTEAFF. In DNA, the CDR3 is TGTGCCAGCAGCCCTAGTCTCTCCATGAACACTGAAGCTTTCTTT.

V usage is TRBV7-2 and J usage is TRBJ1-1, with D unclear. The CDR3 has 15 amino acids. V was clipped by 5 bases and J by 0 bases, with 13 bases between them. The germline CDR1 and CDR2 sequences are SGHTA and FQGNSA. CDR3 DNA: TGTGCCAGCAGCCGAACCTATGGAGTGAACACTGAAGCTTTCTTT. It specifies CASSRTYGVNTEAFF. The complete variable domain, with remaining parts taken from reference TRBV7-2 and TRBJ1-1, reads GAGVSQSPSNKVTEKGKDVELRCDPISGHTALYWYRQSLGQGLEFLIYFQGNSAPDKSGLPSDRFSAERTGGSVSTLTIQRTQQEDSAVYLCASSRTYGVNTEAFFGQGTRLTVV.

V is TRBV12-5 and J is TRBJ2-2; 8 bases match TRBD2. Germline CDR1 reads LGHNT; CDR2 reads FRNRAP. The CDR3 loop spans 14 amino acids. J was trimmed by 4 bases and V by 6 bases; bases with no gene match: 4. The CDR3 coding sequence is TGTGCTAGTGGCCAGAGCGGGGGCACCGGGGAGCTGTTTTTT. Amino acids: CASGQSGGTGELFF.

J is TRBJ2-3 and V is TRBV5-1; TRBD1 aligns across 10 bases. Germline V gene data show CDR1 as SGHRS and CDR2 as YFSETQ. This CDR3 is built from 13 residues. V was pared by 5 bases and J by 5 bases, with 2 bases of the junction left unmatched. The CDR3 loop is CASSRDRGDTQYF. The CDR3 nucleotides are TGCGCCAGCAGTCGGGACAGGGGAGATACGCAGTATTTT.